Described below is a single T cell receptor (beta chain) sequence and its context. This clonotype appeared a few times. What this receptor recognizes is not known. Base qualities were left out, and no much larger clone turns up one base away. This specimen comes from a study of blood T cells in healthy people across ages (dated by TCRdb to between 2015 and 2016). Regarding the complete study: In model experiments, template switching captured about one uniquely barcoded TCR beta cDNA molecule for every two T cells. To track age-related changes in TCR beta repertoire diversity, the study relied on deep sequencing normalized with unique cDNA molecular identifiers. Four age groups were formed from the donors: young (average 16 years), middle-aged (approximately 41), aged (more than 55) and long-lived (about 80). The study analyzed two additional independent replicas of 1 million unique cDNA reads from the same blood draw for two donors, one aged 18 to 30 and one aged 80 or older. The study at large found these results: The long-lived group showed more naive CD4+ T cells, fewer expanded clones and increased TCR diversity than the aged group, suggesting age selection. Because the CMV infection status of the donors was unknown, age-related changes in expanded clonotypes may potentially have been confounded. Estimates of total diversity from one million sequenced T cells were regarded as lower bounds and underestimates. Observed TCR beta diversity correlated strongly with the percentage of naive T cells measured by flow cytometry. Because profiling used bulk unsorted PBMCs, naive and antigen-experienced compartments could not be compared conclusively. As age increased, observed TCR beta diversity per million T cells dropped in a roughly linear way, and a significant reduction was already evident by age about 40.

The roughly 38 donors, aged 6 to 90 years, were systemically healthy Caucasian individuals from Russia. Approximately 9.3 milliliters of peripheral blood were drawn from each donor into EDTA-treated Vacutainer tubes. Ficoll-Paque density-gradient centrifugation was used to isolate PBMCs, with at least 6 million per sample. Total RNA, at least 6 micrograms per sample, was extracted from PBMCs with Trizol reagent. For every donor, an aliquot of PBMCs went through flow cytometry to measure the percentages of naive CD45RAhigh/CD27high T cells. Libraries were constructed by 5' RACE. Sequenced on an Illumina HiSeq 2500. A second about 7 to 11 cycle PCR used a sample-barcoded 5' primer and a J-beta primer mix. Each TCR beta cDNA molecule received a unique molecular identifier from a template-switch 5' adaptor carrying 12 random nucleotides. Each sample yielded at least 3 million CDR3-containing paired-end reads. The Mint cDNA synthesis kit, primed by a TRBC-specific oligonucleotide, was used to synthesize first-strand cDNA from all RNA. All cDNA was treated with uracil-DNA glycosylase and then went through a first 18-cycle PCR with the universal primers M1SS and BC2_uni_R. In the authors' own workflow: Normalization of each sample was performed by random selection of 1 million high-quality reads, each carrying a distinct molecular identifier. Instead of being binned into consensus sequences, reads with shared molecular identifiers were discarded. MiTCR, set to a Q25 quality threshold and the strictest error-elimination algorithm, was used for CDR3 identification, clonotype clustering and error correction. A nonparametric unseen species model using Euler transformation provided a lower-bound estimate of total TCR beta diversity. TCRdb applied fastp at Q25 and MiXCR to the public reads, then kept only in-frame beta chains. Duplicate CDR3 protein sequences are folded into a single record with the most common DNA and genes. What appears here as the V and J calls and clone size reflects TCRdb's work, not the paper's. This sample lists some 800,000 distinct CDR3 sequences; 20% to 25% were detected once. The ten top clones hold more than 3% of the sample.

Deletion took 6 bases off V and 5 bases off J, with a span of 16 bases between the germline ends. The CDR3, cysteine through phenylalanine, is 14 amino acids long. Kept here is only the CDR3 DNA, which spans 42 bases and is read in frame from base 1. The CDR1 and CDR2 encoded by the germline V gene are MNHEY and SVGAGI. These sequences were also reported in another study, on T cells of mothers and their children. Reported in the second study: Nine systemically healthy Caucasian individuals, comprising three mothers and their six children, were included as donors. cDNA synthesis used all of the extracted RNA, with approximately 1.6 ug of RNA in each 15 ul reaction. Sample barcodes and 2-4 random nucleotides were added via the M1S primer in the second PCR. Each mother yielded over 9 million TCR beta CDR3 reads and each child 2.5 million to 3 million reads. TCR recombination output is similarly shaped by thymic selection in related and unrelated pairs, with a minor effect exerted by inherited differences. Normalized repertoire overlap was always found to be slightly, but never significantly, higher in related mother-child pairs than in unrelated mother-child pairs. Persistent microchimeric T cell clones were not detected, at a sensitivity of about 99 clones per million clonotypes. Deep NGS was used in the study to compare the TCR beta repertoires of mothers and children and to look for features that separate related mother-child pairs from unrelated individuals. Mothers averaged roughly 40 +/- 4 years of age and children averaged around 10 +/- 4 years. After adapter ligation with NEBNext reagents, the libraries were sequenced on Illumina HiSeq 2000 with 100+100 nt paired-end reads. To prevent cross-contamination, the mother and child libraries were prepared one month apart and sequenced in separate runs. For each donor, between about 450,000 and 2,300,000 distinct TCR beta clonotypes were identified. Naive TCR beta clonotypes were estimated from low-frequency clonotypes matched to each donor's FACS-determined naive share, without sorting.

The chain uses TRBV6-5 and TRBJ1-1, and TRBD1 may be the D gene, going by 6 matching bases. Material: blood. The source of this sequence is a boy under 18 in good health. The DNA sequence is TGTGCCAGCAGCCCCGGGGGCCCGTGGACTGAAGCTTTCTTT. This gives the protein CASSPGGPWTEAFF.